This T cell receptor (beta chain) appears in the sequencing data of a study of OX40 agonist ivuxolimab in advanced cancers. The CDR3 runs 15 residues. Trimming took 4 bases from V and 9 from J, leaving 20 bases between them. Germline values: CDR1 SGHRS, CDR2 YFSETQ. This clone was counted between two and nine times. The assay was immunoSEQ multiplex PCR, and TCRdb's table has in-frame clones only and misses some. The profile shows more than 55,000 clones, roughly 84% of them singletons. This clonotype was obtained from an adult with an advanced solid tumor such as melanoma, head and neck, liver or kidney cancer. This specimen consisted of CD4+ or CD8+ T cells sorted from blood, obtained in a trial of the OX40 agonist ivuxolimab. The chain recombines TRBV5-1 with TRBJ2-1; no clear D. The CDR3 region has the DNA TGCGCCAGCAGCAGAATGCAAAGGAATCCTACTGAGCAGTTCTTC. Encoded protein: CASSRMQRNPTEQFF. Based on the CDR3 plus reference TRBV5-1 and TRBJ2-1, the full variable domain is KAGVTQTPRYLIKTRGQQVTLSCSPISGHRSVSWYQQTPGQGLQFLFEYFSETQRNKGNFPGRFSGRQFSNSRSEMNVSTLELGDSALYLCASSRMQRNPTEQFFGPGTRLTVL.